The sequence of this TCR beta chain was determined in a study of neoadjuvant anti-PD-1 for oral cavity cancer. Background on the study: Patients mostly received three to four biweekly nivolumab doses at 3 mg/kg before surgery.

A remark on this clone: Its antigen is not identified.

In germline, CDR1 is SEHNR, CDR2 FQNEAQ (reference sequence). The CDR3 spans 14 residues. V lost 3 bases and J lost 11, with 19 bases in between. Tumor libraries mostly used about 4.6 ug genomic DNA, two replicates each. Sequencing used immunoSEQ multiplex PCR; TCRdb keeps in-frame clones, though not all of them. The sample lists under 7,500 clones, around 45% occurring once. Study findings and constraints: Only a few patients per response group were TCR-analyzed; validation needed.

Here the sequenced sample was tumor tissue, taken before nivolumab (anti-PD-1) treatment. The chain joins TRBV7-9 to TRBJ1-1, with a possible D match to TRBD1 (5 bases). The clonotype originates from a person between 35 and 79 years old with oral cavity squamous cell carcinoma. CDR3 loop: CASSFAEGSIRAFF. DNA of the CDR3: TGTGCCAGCAGCTTTGCTGAGGGGAGCATTAGGGCTTTCTTT.